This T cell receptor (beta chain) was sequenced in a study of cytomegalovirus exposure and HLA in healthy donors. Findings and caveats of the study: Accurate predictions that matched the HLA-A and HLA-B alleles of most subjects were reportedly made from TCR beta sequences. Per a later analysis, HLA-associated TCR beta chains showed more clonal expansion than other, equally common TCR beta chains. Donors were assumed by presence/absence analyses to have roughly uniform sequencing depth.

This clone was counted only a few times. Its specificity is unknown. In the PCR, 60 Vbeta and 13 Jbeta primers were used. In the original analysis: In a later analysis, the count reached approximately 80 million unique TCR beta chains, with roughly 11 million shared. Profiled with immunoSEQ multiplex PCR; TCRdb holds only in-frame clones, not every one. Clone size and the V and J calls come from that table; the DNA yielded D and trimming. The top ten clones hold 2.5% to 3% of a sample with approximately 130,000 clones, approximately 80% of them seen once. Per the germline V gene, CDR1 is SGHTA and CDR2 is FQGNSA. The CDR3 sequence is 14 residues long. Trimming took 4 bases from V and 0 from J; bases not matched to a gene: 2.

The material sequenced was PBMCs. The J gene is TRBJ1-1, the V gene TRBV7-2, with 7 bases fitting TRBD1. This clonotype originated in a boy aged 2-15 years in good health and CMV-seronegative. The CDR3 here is CASSSTGLNTEAFF. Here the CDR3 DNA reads TGTGCCAGCAGCTCGACAGGGTTGAACACTGAAGCTTTCTTT.